This is a list of T cell receptor beta chains from one sample in a study of T cell responses to AZD1222 COVID-19 vaccine. Assay: immunoSEQ multiplex PCR; the TCRdb copy retains only in-frame clones and omits some. The sample yields more than 150,000 clones, about 90% seen once. The sequencing here drew on peripheral blood, taken on day 0 of AZD1222 vaccination. These receptors came from an adult in good health. CDR3s include the opening cysteine and the closing phenylalanine or tryptophan. D genes are given only for firm matches. Size is stated for part of the rows, as once, few or many counts, or as a class when the clone is expanded.

-,18,TRBV4-1,-,TRBJ1-5,CASSQVFRGGGYNQPQHF,TGCGCCAGCAGCCAAGTCTTTAGGGGAGGCGGCTACAATCAGCCCCAGCATTTT
-,16,TRBV2,once,TRBJ1-2,CASSGSGRVFYGGYTF,TGTGCCAGCAGTGGGAGCGGCAGAGTTTTTTATGGTGGCTACACCTTC
TRBD2,22,TRBV28,once,TRBJ2-2,CASSLSSWTSGYFFSGTGELFF,TGTGCCAGCAGTTTAAGTAGTTGGACTAGCGGGTACTTTTTTTCGGGCACCGGGGAGCTGTTTTTT
TRBD1,15,TRBV27,-,TRBJ2-3,CASRSRQGPTDTQYF,TGTGCCAGCAGGTCGCGACAGGGCCCCACAGATACGCAGTATTTT
TRBD1,14,TRBV28,-,TRBJ1-3,CASRGQGERHTIYF,TGTGCCAGCAGGGGACAGGGAGAAAGGCACACCATATATTTT
-,15,TRBV11-3,-,TRBJ2-6,CASSQPSPGANVLTF,TGTGCCAGCAGCCAACCATCTCCTGGGGCCAACGTCCTGACTTTC
TRBD1,17,TRBV27,-,TRBJ1-6,CASSLRFGDSHNSPLHF,TGTGCCAGCAGTTTACGATTCGGGGACAGCCATAATTCACCCCTCCACTTT
TRBD1,15,TRBV19,-,TRBJ1-1,CASSIYDSGQGEAFF,TGTGCCAGTAGTATATATGATTCCGGACAGGGCGAAGCTTTCTTT
TRBD1,18,TRBV19,-,TRBJ2-3,CASSIVLRGTASTDTQYF,TGTGCCAGTAGTATAGTTCTGAGGGGGACAGCTAGCACAGATACGCAGTATTTT
TRBD1,15,TRBV28,-,TRBJ1-5,CASRARDRVSQPQHF,TGTGCCAGCAGAGCCCGGGACAGGGTTAGTCAGCCCCAGCATTTT
TRBD1,16,TRBV18,-,TRBJ2-2,CASSPPGQGGTGELFF,TGTGCCAGCTCACCGCCGGGACAGGGTGGTACCGGGGAGCTGTTTTTT
-,12,TRBV7-9,once,TRBJ2-7,CASSLLLYEQYF,TGTGCCAGCAGCTTACTTCTTTACGAGCAGTACTTC
-,13,TRBV27,-,TRBJ2-7,CASSPYEGFEQYF,TGTGCCAGCAGTCCCTATGAGGGTTTCGAGCAGTACTTC
-,15,TRBV9,-,TRBJ1-1,CASSAPGGVNTEAFF,TGTGCCAGCAGCGCCCCGGGGGGGGTGAACACTGAAGCTTTCTTT
-,13,TRBV6-5,-,TRBJ1-4,CASNGGIREKLFF,TGTGCCAGCAACGGAGGAATCCGTGAAAAACTGTTTTTT
-,15,TRBV5-5,-,TRBJ1-2,CASSSRPGADYGYTF,TGTGCCAGCAGCTCCCGACCAGGCGCTGACTATGGCTACACCTTC
-,13,TRBV12-3/TRBV12-4,-,TRBJ1-2,CASSFRRPDGYTF,TGTGCCAGCAGTTTCCGACGACCGGATGGCTACACCTTC
TRBD2,18,TRBV28,-,TRBJ2-1,CASTPTVRLLAGHNEQFF,TGTGCCAGCACCCCCACTGTCAGGTTACTAGCGGGGCACAATGAGCAGTTCTTC
TRBD1,15,TRBV6-5,-,TRBJ1-5,CASSSGQGVGQPQHF,TGTGCCAGCAGCTCCGGACAGGGTGTGGGGCAGCCCCAGCATTTT
-,13,TRBV9,-,TRBJ1-2,CASSPTVNYGYTF,TGTGCCAGCAGCCCGACAGTTAACTATGGCTACACCTTC
-,13,TRBV30,-,TRBJ1-6,CAWSPGRGSPLHF,TGTGCCTGGTCTCCAGGTCGGGGTTCACCCCTCCACTTT
-,14,TRBV19,-,TRBJ2-6,CASKEGAGANVLTF,TGTGCCAGTAAAGAGGGGGCTGGGGCCAACGTCCTGACTTTC
-,17,TRBV28,-,TRBJ2-1,CASSFPSSAPSFNEQFF,TGTGCCAGCAGCTTCCCCTCTAGCGCCCCTTCCTTCAATGAGCAGTTCTTC
TRBD1,11,TRBV11-2,-,TRBJ2-1,CASSSTGVQFF,TGTGCCAGCAGCTCGACAGGGGTGCAGTTCTTC
TRBD1,15,TRBV5-1,-,TRBJ1-1,CASSLGDRQGTEAFF,TGCGCCAGCAGCTTGGGGGATCGACAGGGAACTGAAGCTTTCTTT
-,12,TRBV29-1,-,TRBJ1-2,CSVRDPNYGYTF,TGCAGCGTCAGGGATCCTAACTATGGCTACACCTTC
TRBD1,13,TRBV25-1,-,TRBJ1-2,CASRTDRPYGYTF,TGTGCCAGTAGGACGGACAGGCCCTATGGCTACACCTTC
-,14,TRBV2,once,TRBJ1-1,CASGRQDMNTEAFF,TGTGCCAGCGGGAGACAGGACATGAACACTGAAGCTTTCTTT
TRBD1,14,TRBV29-1,-,TRBJ2-7,CSVAGGQGADEQYF,TGCAGCGTTGCCGGAGGACAGGGGGCCGACGAGCAGTACTTC
TRBD2,15,TRBV11-2,-,TRBJ2-3,CASSPSGGAGDTQYF,TGTGCCAGCAGCCCCAGCGGGGGGGCCGGTGATACGCAGTATTTT
TRBD2,17,TRBV14,-,TRBJ2-1,CASSLWITAGGGTQQFF,TGTGCCAGCAGCCTATGGATTACGGCGGGAGGGGGCACTCAGCAGTTCTTC
TRBD2,19,TRBV24-1,-,TRBJ2-2,CATSDGPSGSVSNTGELFF,TGTGCCACCAGTGATGGGCCTAGCGGGAGCGTTTCGAACACCGGGGAGCTGTTTTTT
-,12,TRBV12-3/TRBV12-4,-,TRBJ2-2,CASARDTGELFF,TGTGCCAGCGCTAGAGACACCGGGGAGCTGTTTTTT
TRBD1,16,TRBV19,-,TRBJ2-2,CATAFSGQANTGELFF,TGTGCCACCGCTTTTTCCGGACAGGCCAACACCGGGGAGCTGTTTTTT
-,17,TRBV4-2,-,TRBJ1-4,CASSLSGGAQTNEKLFF,TGTGCCAGCAGCCTATCAGGAGGCGCCCAAACTAATGAAAAACTGTTTTTT
-,13,TRBV29-1,-,TRBJ1-2,CSVGLDFGYGYTF,TGCAGCGTGGGTCTGGATTTCGGCTATGGCTACACCTTC
TRBD1,15,TRBV27,-,TRBJ1-5,CASRSGGAGNQPQHF,TGTGCCAGCAGGTCAGGGGGGGCAGGCAATCAGCCCCAGCATTTT
TRBD1,16,TRBV28,-,TRBJ1-5,CASSPNRGRAGQPQHF,TGTGCCAGCAGCCCTAACAGGGGAAGGGCCGGTCAGCCCCAGCATTTT
-,12,TRBV28,-,TRBJ2-1,CASSLSQIGQFF,TGTGCCAGCAGTTTATCCCAAATAGGGCAGTTCTTC
TRBD1,15,TRBV11-2,-,TRBJ1-2,CASSFTTGFDYGYTF,TGTGCCAGCAGCTTTACGACAGGGTTCGACTATGGCTACACCTTC
-,14,TRBV6-5,-,TRBJ1-1,CASTVRGENTEAFF,TGTGCCAGCACCGTACGAGGCGAGAACACTGAAGCTTTCTTT